These 14 T cell receptor beta chains were sequenced from one sample in a study of blood T cell repertoires in COVID-19 (dated by TCRdb to between 2020 and 2021). Libraries were made using the immunoSEQ multiplex PCR assay. TCRdb retrieved this table from immuneACCESS and kept in-frame rearrangements only. Not all clones are present; in checked studies, unresolved V genes account for under half, and no reason is known for the remainder. The sample table records 180,000 or so clones; approximately 80% of these occur just once. The top ten constitute 8% to 13% of the sample. The specimen sequenced was PBMCs or T cells enriched from blood (not recorded which). These receptors were collected from a man aged 50 to 60 who had recovered from COVID-19.

This clone was detected only a few times. This chain joins TRBV2 and TRBJ2-1; TRBD2 aligns across 11 bases. The CDR3 length is 14 residues. Per the germline V gene, CDR1 is SNHLY and CDR2 is FYNNEI. The V segment lost 4 bases and the J segment 7 bases; nucleotides outside the gene matches: 3. The CDR3: CASSGLAGGNEQFF. The CDR3 nucleotides read TGTGCCAGCAGTGGTCTAGCGGGAGGAAATGAGCAGTTCTTC.

The chain joins TRBV29-1 to TRBJ2-1; 7 positions agree with TRBD1. The CDR3 covers 13 residues. Germline V lookup: CDR1 SQVTM, CDR2 ANQGSEA. V dropped 3 bases and J dropped 7; count of bases not matched to a gene: 6. In DNA form, the CDR3 reads TGCAGCGTTGATCAGGGGGTGGGAAATGAGCAGTTCTTC. Protein product: CSVDQGVGNEQFF.

This clone was seen a handful of times. The chain is built from TRBV5-8 and TRBJ1-1; D is unclear. The germline V and J ends were trimmed by 7 bases and 0 bases, with 10 bases remaining between them. This CDR3 contains 13 residues. Germline CDR1 SGHTS, CDR2 YDEGEE. CDR3 coding DNA: TGTGCCAGCCAGGCTGTCATGAACACTGAAGCTTTCTTT. Translation gives CASQAVMNTEAFF. The whole variable domain, remainder taken from reference TRBV5-8 and TRBJ1-1, is EAGVTQSPTHLIKTRGQQATLRCSPISGHTSVYWYQQALGLGLQFLLWYDEGEERNRGNFPPRFSGRQFPNYSSELNVNALELEDSALYLCASQAVMNTEAFFGQGTRLTVV.

Written as DNA, the CDR3 is TGTGCCAGCCAACAGGGGGTGGGAAATCAGCCCCAGCATTTT. Encoded protein: CASQQGVGNQPQHF. The chain carries TRBV3-1 (or the pseudogene TRBV3-2) and TRBJ1-5; 8 bases are a match to TRBD1. Germline V lookup: CDR1 LGHDT, CDR2 YNNKEL (reference sequence). The CDR3 covers 14 residues. The junction had 7 bases not matched to a gene; V was cut back by 8 bases and J by 4 bases.

CDR3 bases: TGTGCCAGCAGCCCCGACAATGAGCAGTTCTTC. As protein: CASSPDNEQFF. The gene calls are TRBV28 and TRBJ2-1; D uncertain. CDR1 MDHEN and CDR2 SYDVKM come from the germline V gene. Trimming took 6 bases from V and 5 from J, leaving 5 bases between them. This CDR3 contains 11 residues.

This chain uses TRBV18 with TRBJ2-3; 12 positions match TRBD1. Per the germline V gene, CDR1 is KGHSH and CDR2 is LQKENI. The CDR3 has 16 amino acids. V gave up 5 bases and J gave up 1 base; unmatched junction bases: 4. This chain's CDR3 is CASSTRDRGRTDTQYF. The CDR3 DNA reads TGTGCCAGCTCAACCCGGGACAGGGGGCGCACAGATACGCAGTATTTT.

This chain joins TRBV5-4 and TRBJ2-1; 9 positions match TRBD1. This CDR3 has 14 amino acids. CDR1 SGHNT and CDR2 YYREEE come from the germline V gene (reference sequence). The junction had 6 bases not matched to a gene; V was cut back by 3 bases and J by 8 bases. CDR3 loop: CASSSRDRVHEQFF. The CDR3 bases are TGTGCCAGCAGCTCCCGGGACAGGGTCCATGAGCAGTTCTTC.

Comments on this clone: One end of the junction fails to match germline, which may point to a read error. The chain uses TRBV29-1 and TRBJ1-2, with D hard to call. The CDR3 runs 9 residues. Germline CDR1 reads SQVTM; CDR2 reads ANQGSEA. As DNA, the CDR3 is TGCAGCGTTGAAGAGATGGGCGTTTTC. Translated, it gives CSVEEMGVF.

This chain links TRBV5-8 with TRBJ1-1, with D hard to call. Trimming stripped 7 bases from V and 7 bases from J, with 11 bases between. The V gene's germline CDR1 is SGHTS and CDR2 YDEGEE. The CDR3 length is 11 residues. The chain's CDR3 is CASGAQLEAFF. The CDR3 region has the DNA TGTGCCAGCGGCGCACAGCTTGAAGCTTTCTTT.

This clone was counted once. The J gene is TRBJ2-1, the V gene TRBV18, with a weak D call TRBD1 (6 bases). The V and J ends lost 1 base and 8 bases respectively, with 12 bases between them. Germline-derived CDR1 and CDR2 are KGHSH and LQKENI. This CDR3 has 14 amino acids. CDR3 loop: CASSPLLQGDEQFF. CDR3 nucleotides: TGTGCCAGCTCACCACTGTTACAGGGAGATGAGCAGTTCTTC.

This clone was counted between two and nine times. This sequence joins TRBV20-1 and TRBJ2-7, with D unresolved. This CDR3 has 11 amino acids. V lost 1 base and J 3 bases, leaving 4 bases between the germline ends. Germline CDR1 reads DFQATT; CDR2 reads SNEGSKA (reference sequence). CDR3 coding DNA: TGCAGTGCTAGAGTCATCTACGAGCAGTACTTC. Amino acids: CSARVIYEQYF.

The J gene is TRBJ2-7, the V gene TRBV10-3; D possibly corresponds to TRBD1 (6 bases). Trimming removed 0 bases at V and 2 bases at J, with 8 bases between. Germline CDR1 ENHRY, CDR2 SYGVKD. The CDR3 runs 14 residues. The chain's CDR3 is CAISESDSPYEQYF. Written as DNA, the CDR3 is TGTGCCATCAGTGAGTCGGACAGCCCCTACGAGCAGTACTTC.

This chain connects TRBV6-5 to TRBJ2-7; TRBD2 is a possible D gene (6 bases). CDR3 size: 13 residues. Trimming shortened V by 6 bases and J by 2 bases, and 11 bases separated the two germline ends. From germline, CDR1 is MNHEY and CDR2 SVGAGI. The chain's CDR3 is CASRRDFTYEQYF. As DNA, the CDR3 is TGTGCCAGCAGGAGGGACTTCACCTACGAGCAGTACTTC.

Of note for this clone: Because the CDR3's place on the DNA is in doubt, the DNA is left out and the CDR3 is given as listed by TCRdb. V and J are TRBV1 and TRBJ2-6; TRBD1, the table's D call, was not compared with the DNA. TRBV1 is a pseudogene. Ends included, the CDR3 has 16 residues. CDR3 protein: CTSSQEWGRGANVLTF.